Listed below are T cell receptor beta chains from one sample, sequenced in a study of control samples from healthy donors and cancer patients. The assay was immunoSEQ multiplex PCR, and TCRdb's table has in-frame clones only and misses some. The table includes 150,000 to 200,000 clones, roughly 91% detected once. Sequencing was done on a sample of blood. All receptors come from a woman under 40 in good health. CDR3s include the opening cysteine and the closing phenylalanine or tryptophan. D genes are given only for firm matches. Rows may omit the clone size; those that give it use once, few, many or a size class.

v_call	d_call	j_call	clone_size	cdr3_nt	cdr3_aa
TRBV5-3	TRBD1	TRBJ2-3	-	TGTGCCAGAAGGGGGACAGGGGAGCCAGATACGCAGTATTTT	CARRGTGEPDTQYF
TRBV18	TRBD1	TRBJ1-1	-	TGTGCCAGCTCACCCCTATTCAGGGGGGACACTGAAGCTTTCTTT	CASSPLFRGDTEAFF
TRBV6-5	-	TRBJ1-2	-	TGTGCCAGCAGTTACCAACCGACAGTTAACTATGGCTACACCTTC	CASSYQPTVNYGYTF
TRBV29-1	TRBD1	TRBJ2-7	-	TGCAGCGTTCCCGGACAGGGAACATACGAGCAGTACTTC	CSVPGQGTYEQYF
TRBV4-2	TRBD1	TRBJ2-6	-	TGTGCCAGCAGCCAGGGACAGTCTGGGGCCAACGTCCTGACTTTC	CASSQGQSGANVLTF
TRBV20-1	-	TRBJ2-7	-	TGCAGTGCTCCAGAACATAACGAGCAGTACTTC	CSAPEHNEQYF
TRBV24-1	TRBD1	TRBJ2-1	-	TGTGCCACCAGTGATTTGGGACAGGGCCCCAATGAGCAGTTCTTC	CATSDLGQGPNEQFF
TRBV11-2	-	TRBJ2-5	-	TGTGCCAGCAGCATACAAGAGACCCAGTACTTC	CASSIQETQYF
TRBV6-1	-	TRBJ1-1	-	TGTGCCAGCAGTGAACAGGGGAACACTGAAGCTTTCTTT	CASSEQGNTEAFF
TRBV25-1	-	TRBJ1-6	-	TGTGCCAGCAGTGAGGCGGGGACACCCCTCCACTTT	CASSEAGTPLHF
TRBV6-1	TRBD1	TRBJ1-2	-	TGTGCCAGCAGTGAATGGGGGGACAGGGGAGCTGGCTACACCTTC	CASSEWGDRGAGYTF
TRBV2	TRBD1	TRBJ2-1	-	TGTGCCAGCAGTGACAGGGGGATGAATAATGAGCAGTTCTTC	CASSDRGMNNEQFF
TRBV3-1/TRBV3-2	-	TRBJ1-1	-	TGTGCCAGCAGCCGCCAGACAGGGAACACTGAAGCTTTCTTT	CASSRQTGNTEAFF
TRBV10-3	TRBD1	TRBJ1-5	-	TGTGCCATCTCCGAACAGGGGGGCAATCAGCCCCAGCATTTT	CAISEQGGNQPQHF
TRBV12-5	-	TRBJ1-1	-	TGTGCTAGTGCCCAAGACGGGAACACTGAAGCTTTCTTT	CASAQDGNTEAFF
TRBV6-5	-	TRBJ1-6	-	TGTGCCAGCAGTACAGGCAACTATAATTCACCCCTCCACTTT	CASSTGNYNSPLHF
TRBV9	-	TRBJ1-5	-	TGTGCCAGCAGCGTAGGGGGGACTCAGCCCCAGCATTTT	CASSVGGTQPQHF
TRBV24-1	-	TRBJ1-1	-	TGTGCCACCAGTGACCCGGACGGTGAAGCTTTCTTT	CATSDPDGEAFF
TRBV4-1	-	TRBJ1-1	few	TGCGCCAGCAGCCTGGACAGGAACACTGAAGCTTTCTTT	CASSLDRNTEAFF
TRBV11-2	-	TRBJ1-5	few	TGTGCCAGCAGCTTATCCCCAGATAGCAATCAGCCCCAGCATTTT	CASSLSPDSNQPQHF
TRBV6-4	TRBD2	TRBJ2-2	-	TGTGCCAGCAGTGACTCGGGAGGGGCCACCGGGGAGCTGTTTTTT	CASSDSGGATGELFF
TRBV27	TRBD1	TRBJ1-6	once	TGTGCCAGCAGTGAAACAGGGGGGAATTCACCCCTCCACTTT	CASSETGGNSPLHF
TRBV29-1	-	TRBJ1-1	-	TGCAGCGTTGAAGATGGACAGAACACTGAAGCTTTCTTT	CSVEDGQNTEAFF
TRBV12-5	-	TRBJ1-6	-	TGTGCTAGTGGTTTGTGGGTCAGGGCGAATTCACCCCTCCACTTT	CASGLWVRANSPLHF
TRBV12-3/TRBV12-4	TRBD1	TRBJ1-1	-	TGTGCCAGCACCCAGGGGGGGAACACTGAAGCTTTCTTT	CASTQGGNTEAFF
TRBV10-3	-	TRBJ1-4	-	TGTGCCATCAGTGACTCAGTTTGGGGGCGAAGTGAAAAACTGTTTTTT	CAISDSVWGRSEKLFF
TRBV9	TRBD1	TRBJ1-5	-	TGTGCCAGCTCCACAACCGGGACAGTAGCCCAGCCCCAGCATTTT	CASSTTGTVAQPQHF
TRBV24-1	-	TRBJ1-2	once	TGTGCCACCAGTGAGGGAGCCAACTATGGCTACACCTTC	CATSEGANYGYTF
TRBV19	TRBD2	TRBJ2-3	-	TGTGCCAGTAGGCTAGCGGGGGGGGGAGATACGCAGTATTTT	CASRLAGGGDTQYF
TRBV6-1	-	TRBJ2-7	once	TGTGCCAGCAGTGACGGGGAGGTCAACGAGCAGTACTTC	CASSDGEVNEQYF
TRBV27	TRBD1	TRBJ1-1	few	TGTGCCAGCGTGAACAGGGGGCTCACTGAAGCTTTCTTT	CASVNRGLTEAFF
TRBV19	-	TRBJ2-1	-	TGTGCCAGTAGTACAGCGGTTAGCTCCTACAATGAGCAGTTCTTC	CASSTAVSSYNEQFF
TRBV29-1	-	TRBJ1-1	-	TGCAGCGTTGAACCGACAGGGAACACTGAAGCTTTCTTT	CSVEPTGNTEAFF
TRBV12-3/TRBV12-4	-	TRBJ1-1	-	TGTGCCAGCAGTTTTGGCGCCACTGAAGCTTTCTTT	CASSFGATEAFF
TRBV30	TRBD1	TRBJ1-2	-	TGTGCCTGGAGAGGGGACAGACGCAACTATGGCTACACCTTC	CAWRGDRRNYGYTF
TRBV12-3/TRBV12-4	-	TRBJ2-1	-	TGTGCCAGCAGTCGTAGCGATGAGCAGTTCTTC	CASSRSDEQFF
TRBV7-6	TRBD2	TRBJ2-3	-	TGTGCCAGCAGCTCTAGCGGGGTTAGCACAGATACGCAGTATTTT	CASSSSGVSTDTQYF
TRBV7-9	-	TRBJ1-5	-	TGTGCCAGCAGCTTAGGATCAGGATATAGCAATCAGCCCCAGCATTTT	CASSLGSGYSNQPQHF
TRBV29-1	TRBD1	TRBJ1-1	-	TGCAGCGCCGGGACAGCCAACACTGAAGCTTTCTTT	CSAGTANTEAFF
TRBV19	-	TRBJ1-5	-	TGTGCCAGTAGTATTGGTGTCGGGAATCAGCCCCAGCATTTT	CASSIGVGNQPQHF
TRBV6-1	-	TRBJ1-6	-	TGTGCCAGCAGTGAGGACTACACGAATTCACCCCTCCACTTT	CASSEDYTNSPLHF
TRBV19	TRBD2	TRBJ2-1	-	TGTGCCAGTAGTATTAGCCTAGCGGGATACAATGAGCAGTTCTTC	CASSISLAGYNEQFF
TRBV6-2/TRBV6-3	TRBD2	TRBJ2-2	once	TGTGCCAGCAGTTCAGGGACTAGCGGACCGACCGGGGAGCTGTTTTTT	CASSSGTSGPTGELFF
TRBV6-5	-	TRBJ1-5	-	TGTGCCAGCAGTTACGGGGGGGGTCAGCCCCAGCATTTT	CASSYGGGQPQHF
TRBV6-5	TRBD1	TRBJ1-4	-	TGTGCCAGCAGAGCTCCGGGACAGGGGGGGGAAAAACTGTTTTTT	CASRAPGQGGEKLFF
TRBV5-1	TRBD1	TRBJ1-2	-	TGCGCCAGCAGCTTGGCAGGGGGTGGCTACACCTTC	CASSLAGGGYTF
TRBV25-1	-	TRBJ1-4	few	TGTGCCAGCAGTGAATCAGGGGTAACTAATGAAAAACTGTTTTTT	CASSESGVTNEKLFF
TRBV30	-	TRBJ2-5	-	TGTGCCTGGATCAAGGGGTTTGGGGAGACCCAGTACTTC	CAWIKGFGETQYF
TRBV6-5	TRBD1	TRBJ1-1	-	TGTGCCAGCAGTTACTCAGGGGGCGCGGGTAACACTGAAGCTTTCTTT	CASSYSGGAGNTEAFF
TRBV2	-	TRBJ1-2	-	TGTGCCAGCAGTGACAGGGCTAACTATGGCTACACCTTC	CASSDRANYGYTF
TRBV7-9	-	TRBJ2-5	-	TGTGCCAGCAGCTTAGCGCTACAAGAGACCCAGTACTTC	CASSLALQETQYF
TRBV27	-	TRBJ2-1	once	TGTGCCAGCAGTTCACAGCTAAGCTCCTACAATGAGCAGTTCTTC	CASSSQLSSYNEQFF
TRBV18	-	TRBJ1-4	-	TGTGCCAGCTCAGGCGGACAGTCTAATGAAAAACTGTTTTTT	CASSGGQSNEKLFF
TRBV9	-	TRBJ1-2	-	TGTGCCAGCAGCGTAGCTCTGGGGGCTAACTATGGCTACACCTTC	CASSVALGANYGYTF
TRBV7-2	TRBD1	TRBJ1-1	-	TGTGCCAGCAGCTTGGGGGACAGGAGGAACACTGAAGCTTTCTTT	CASSLGDRRNTEAFF